The T cell receptor (beta chain) under discussion was sequenced for a study of blood T cell repertoires in COVID-19. Study as a whole: Acute and convalescent COVID-19 samples came from the United States, Italy and Spain. T cells, B-cell-depleted T cells, or PBMCs supplied cDNA or gDNA.

Original processing methods: It was from reference gene primer amplification that nucleated cell counts were estimated. The repertoire was sequenced with immunoSEQ multiplex PCR; TCRdb's copy has only in-frame clones and lacks some. Clone size and the V and J calls come from that table; the DNA yielded D and trimming. The sample records roughly 77,000 clones, 79% being singletons. Germline assignment: CDR1 DFQATT and CDR2 SNEGSKA (reference sequence). CDR3 length: 11 residues. V was pared by 6 bases and J by 12 bases, with 15 bases between. This clone was found a few times. This chain joins TRBV20-1 and TRBJ2-1; D not resolved. This TCR came from a man in his 60s with active or convalescent COVID-19. Sequencing was carried out using peripheral blood. Written as DNA, the CDR3 is TGCAGTGCCCAGACTGAATACGGGCAGTTCTTC. Translating gives CSAQTEYGQFF.